This T cell receptor beta chain is drawn from a study of pediatric ulcerative colitis. General study results and limits: Rectal pinch biopsies may include blood-derived T cells.

The rectum was sampled with one to two pinch biopsies at colonoscopy. Controls had colonoscopy for suspected IBD, with normal endoscopy and no IBD the following year. V dropped 1 base and J dropped 4; count of bases not matched to a gene: 4. Germline lookup yields CDR1 SEHNR and CDR2 FQNEAQ (reference sequence). The CDR3 extends over 14 amino acids. To note about this clone: Its target is unknown.

Up to 500,000 reads were sequenced per sample. The protocol was immunoSEQ multiplex PCR, while the TCRdb copy is restricted to in-frame clones and leaves out a portion. Seen here are about 11,000 clones, roughly four fifths observed once, and the top ten hold 3% to 4%. Sample: gut tissue. This chain links TRBV7-9 with TRBJ2-7; 7 bases agree with TRBD2. This TCR was sampled from a girl aged 10 to 17 who was a control in a study of pediatric ulcerative colitis. Written as DNA, the CDR3 is TGTGCCAGCAGCTTAGGAGGGAGGGAGTACGAGCAGTACTTC. Translated, it gives CASSLGGREYEQYF.